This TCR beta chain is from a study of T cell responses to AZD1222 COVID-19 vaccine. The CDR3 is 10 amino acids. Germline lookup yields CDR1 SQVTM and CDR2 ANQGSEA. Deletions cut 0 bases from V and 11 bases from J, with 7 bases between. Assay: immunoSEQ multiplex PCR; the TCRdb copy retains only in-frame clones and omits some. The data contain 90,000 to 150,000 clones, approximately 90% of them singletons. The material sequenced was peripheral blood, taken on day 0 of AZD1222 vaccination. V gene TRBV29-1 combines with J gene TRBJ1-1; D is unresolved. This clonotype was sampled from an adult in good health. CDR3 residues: CSVEDKIAFF. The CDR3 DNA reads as TGCAGCGTTGAAGATAAGATCGCTTTCTTT. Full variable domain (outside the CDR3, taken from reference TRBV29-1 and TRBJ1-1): SAVISQKPSRDICQRGTSLTIQCQVDSQVTMMFWYRQQPGQSLTLIATANQGSEATYESGFVIDKFPISRPNLTFSTLTVSNMSPEDSSIYLCSVEDKIAFFGQGTRLTVV.